This T cell receptor (beta chain) was profiled in a study of identical twins. Whole-study findings and limits: Cross-sectional statistical analysis was relied on for the conclusions, without the same donors being followed. Abundant cord blood beta clonotypes carried fewer insertions; memory repertoires showed none. Out-of-frame alpha sequences common to twins exhibited a surplus of low generation probability.

TCRdb re-called the 5' RACE reads with MiXCR, one entry per CDR3 protein. Of approximately 600,000 distinct CDR3 sequences in the sample, 7.1% are singletons; the top ten hold over 1.5%. Germline V gives CDR1 SGHRS, CDR2 YFSETQ. The V and J ends lost 3 bases and 4 bases respectively, with 20 bases between them. CDR3 length: 16 residues. This clonotype has just a few counts. Its antigen is still unknown. The sample was also linked to a second study, of yellow fever vaccine responses in identical twins.

The chain recombines TRBV5-1 with TRBJ2-7, with unresolved D. This clonotype was sampled from a woman younger than 35 in good health. The sequencing input was PBMCs. This chain's CDR3 is CASSSRHGPQTYEQYV. CDR3 bases: TGCGCCAGCAGCTCCCGGCACGGACCGCAAACTTACGAGCAGTACGTC.